The source of this T cell receptor (beta chain) is a study of PD-L1 blockade in urothelial cancer. In the study overall: Males with bladder-origin urothelial cancer made up about 85% of the roughly 29 patients. Points from the study as a whole: Durable-benefit cases showed more tumor-associated blood clone expansion at 3 weeks.

Clones were sequenced by immunoSEQ multiplex PCR, and TCRdb holds only the in-frame ones, with some missing. The table includes about 24,000 clones, 87% detected once. Samples spanned pretreatment and treatment, with 1 to 8 time points per patient. Worth noting for this clone: What it recognizes is unknown.

V lost 5 bases and J lost 0, with 12 bases in between. Germline V gives CDR1 SGDLS, CDR2 YYNGEE. CDR3 length equals 14 residues. The sequence derives from a man between 45 and 60 years old with urothelial cancer. J is TRBJ2-7 and V is TRBV9, with D perhaps TRBD1 (6 bases). The input for sequencing was PBMCs, taken around atezolizumab (anti-PD-L1) treatment. In DNA form, the CDR3 reads TGTGCCAGCAGTGACGGACAGAGCTCCTACGAGCAGTACTTC. Its protein is CASSDGQSSYEQYF.